This TCR beta chain was recovered during a study of T cell repertoires in cytomegalovirus infection. Study-level information: It can be stated that public TCR beta signatures indicated CMV infection as well as a matching HLA type.

TCRdb re-analysed the reads in MiXCR, keeping a single row per CDR3 protein. This table holds under 600,000 distinct CDR3 sequences, 15% to 20% found once. The V gene end was trimmed by 5 bases and the J gene end by 1 base; junction bases not matched to a gene: 5. CDR1 and CDR2 (germline): PRHDT, FYEKMQ (reference sequence). This CDR3 has 15 residues. The TCR was taken from a human donor in good health (CMV status not recorded). Some clones in this sample may be carry-over from other donors' samples. Sequencing input: CD8+ T cells from PBMCs. The chain combines TRBV13 with TRBJ1-1, with 9 bases identical to TRBD1. The DNA of the CDR3 is TGTGCCAGCAGCGCCGGGACAGGGCGGAACACTGAAGCTTTCTTT. Translation gives CASSAGTGRNTEAFF. The whole variable domain, filled in from reference TRBV13 and TRBJ1-1, reads AAGVIQSPRHLIKEKRETATLKCYPIPRHDTVYWYQQGPGQDPQFLISFYEKMQSDKGSIPDRFSAQQFSDYHSELNMSSLELGDSALYFCASSAGTGRNTEAFFGQGTRLTVV.